This entry lists 10 T cell receptor beta chains sequenced from one sample in a study of lymphopenia after photon versus proton radiotherapy. Measured with immunoSEQ multiplex PCR; TCRdb has only the in-frame clones, and not every one. The table has some 70,000 clones, more than 75% seen once. The sample was peripheral blood, taken from a patient treated with proton-based radiotherapy. The source is a man older than 75 with esophageal cancer.

V is TRBV10-3 and J is TRBJ2-5; 11 bases are a match to TRBD1. Trimming cost V 6 bases and J 5 bases; bases outside gene matches: 5. The CDR3 covers 14 residues. CDR1 and CDR2 from the germline V gene are ENHRY and SYGVKD. The CDR3 reads CAIRPGQGDETQYF. CDR3 sequence (DNA): TGTGCCATCAGACCGGGACAGGGGGACGAGACCCAGTACTTC.

The rearrangement joins TRBV27 to TRBJ1-2; the D is unclear. Germline V gene lookup returns CDR1 MNHEY and CDR2 SMNVEV (reference sequence). CDR3 length equals 17 residues. V was pared by 5 bases and J by 1 base, with 20 bases between. The CDR3 here is CASSPTPQGYDNYGYTF. CDR3 coding DNA: TGTGCCAGCAGTCCCACCCCCCAAGGGTACGATAACTATGGCTACACCTTC.

V gene TRBV19 combines with J gene TRBJ2-4; possibly TRBD2 for D (5 bases). This CDR3 spans 15 amino acids. The germline gives CDR1 LNHDA, CDR2 SQIVND (reference sequence). V was cut by 3 bases and J by 8 bases, with 17 bases left in between. The CDR3, as DNA: TGTGCCAGTAGTATTGGCGGCAGGACTTTCGACATTCAGTACTTC. It codes for CASSIGGRTFDIQYF.

The chain has TRBV10-3 and TRBJ2-5; TRBD2 matches 10 bases. The CDR3 extends over 13 amino acids. The germline CDR1 and CDR2 sequences are ENHRY and SYGVKD. The V segment lost 4 bases and the J segment 11 bases; nucleotides outside the gene matches: 7. The CDR3 DNA follows: TGTGCCATCAGTGCAGATAGCGGGGGGTTGCAGTACTTC. Translated: CAISADSGGLQYF.

The chain links TRBV6-7 to TRBJ1-1; TRBD1 aligns across 9 bases. TRBV6-7 has ORF status, its function being uncertain. The length of the CDR3 is 17 residues. The V segment lost 2 bases and the J segment 1 base; nucleotides outside the gene matches: 8. The CDR3 region is CASSYIQGAYRNTEAFF. In DNA form, the CDR3 reads TGTGCCAGCAGTTACATACAGGGGGCGTATAGGAACACTGAAGCTTTCTTT.

This sequence joins TRBV10-3 and TRBJ2-4, with 10 nucleotides matching TRBD1. Germline CDR1 is ENHRY and CDR2 is SYGVKD. CDR3 length: 15 amino acids. The V and J ends lost 11 bases and 10 bases, in that order; junction bases with no gene match: 17. CDR3 in amino acids: CAAGRQGAGESIQYF. The CDR3 nucleotides read TGTGCCGCCGGTCGACAGGGGGCCGGGGAAAGTATTCAGTACTTC.

This clone was seen a few times. This rearrangement joins TRBV7-2 to TRBJ1-1; a possible D gene is TRBD1 (5 bases). Germline assignment: CDR1 SGHTA and CDR2 FQGNSA. The CDR3 totals 13 residues. V was clipped by 3 bases and J by 4 bases, with 9 bases between them. Here the CDR3 DNA reads TGTGCCAGCAGCTTTGGGACCGTCACTGAAGCTTTCTTT. It yields the protein CASSFGTVTEAFF. Together with reference TRBV7-2 and TRBJ1-1, the CDR3 gives the full variable domain: GAGVSQSPSNKVTEKGKDVELRCDPISGHTALYWYRQSLGQGLEFLIYFQGNSAPDKSGLPSDRFSAERTGGSVSTLTIQRTQQEDSAVYLCASSFGTVTEAFFGQGTRLTVV.

The J gene is TRBJ1-4, the V gene TRBV4-2; D might be TRBD1 (5 bases). The V gene's germline CDR1 is LGHNA and CDR2 YNFKEQ. The CDR3 sequence is 14 residues long. V was shortened by 5 bases and J by 4 bases, with 11 bases between the two germline ends. The CDR3 DNA reads as TGTGCCAGCAGCAGAGGAGGGGATAATGAAAAACTGTTTTTT. Amino acid sequence: CASSRGGDNEKLFF.

The chain uses TRBV7-2 and TRBJ1-6, with D maybe TRBD1 (6 bases). Germline V CDR1 and CDR2: SGHTA, FQGNSA. V lost 0 bases and J 7 bases, leaving 7 bases between the germline ends. The CDR3 length is 14 residues. CDR3 bases: TGTGCCAGCAGCTTAGCTCAGGGGAATTCACCCCTCCACTTT. It is translated as CASSLAQGNSPLHF.

The chain recombines TRBV5-6 with TRBJ1-1, with D perhaps matching TRBD1 (5 bases). Germline loops: CDR1 SGHDT, CDR2 YYEEEE. The germline V and J ends were trimmed by 1 base and 4 bases, with 14 bases remaining between them. CDR3 size: 15 residues. The CDR3 sequence: CASSLSGTGFTEAFF. CDR3 sequence (DNA): TGTGCCAGCAGCTTGTCCGGTACAGGCTTCACTGAAGCTTTCTTT.